These 14 T cell receptor beta chains were all obtained from the same sample, sequenced in a study of cytomegalovirus exposure and HLA in healthy donors. Primers for the PCR totalled 60 Vbeta and 13 Jbeta. Repertoires were generated with immunoSEQ multiplex PCR, while TCRdb's copy carries only in-frame clones and drops some. The table shows some 130,000 clones, with approximately 79% occurring only once. Sequencing input: PBMCs. The receptors originated from a man aged 50-60 years in good health and CMV-seropositive.

This clone was recorded once. The rearrangement uses TRBV29-1 and TRBJ2-3; 10 positions match TRBD1. Germline CDR1 reads SQVTM; CDR2 reads ANQGSEA. The CDR3 has 16 amino acids. With V trimmed by 7 bases and J by 3 bases, 13 bases remained unmatched. CDR3 sequence (DNA): TGCAGCGCCACCCCCGGTCGGGACAGGGGAACAGATACGCAGTATTTT. This gives the protein CSATPGRDRGTDTQYF.

There are a few counts of this clone. The chain joins TRBV6-1 to TRBJ1-3; 8 bases line up with TRBD1. V was clipped by 4 bases and J by 2 bases; unmatched bases: 4. CDR3 length: 15 residues. Looked up from germline, CDR1 is MNHNS and CDR2 is SASEGT. The CDR3 is CASSGQGITGNTIYF. The CDR3 DNA reads as TGTGCCAGCAGTGGACAGGGGATCACTGGAAACACCATATATTTT.

This clone was counted only a few times. For the CDR3, the DNA is TGTGCCAGCTCGCAGAGCCCGGGGGCCGGGGAGCTGTTTTTT. Protein sequence: CASSQSPGAGELFF. The rearrangement links TRBV18 to TRBJ2-2, with D possibly TRBD2 on 6 matching bases. The V end was cut by 6 bases, the J end by 6 bases, with 14 bases between. Germline lookup yields CDR1 KGHSH and CDR2 LQKENI. The CDR3 spans 14 residues.

The chain recombines TRBV5-1 with TRBJ2-3; 11 nucleotides match TRBD2. Per germline, CDR1 SGHRS and CDR2 YFSETQ. V was pared by 0 bases and J by 2 bases, with 2 bases of the junction left unmatched. The CDR3 is 16 residues long. The CDR3 DNA sequence: TGCGCCAGCAGCTTGGTAGCGGGGGGGTCCACAGATACGCAGTATTTT. This translates into CASSLVAGGSTDTQYF.

The chain's CDR3 is CASSLSGAFEKLFF. The CDR3 DNA follows: TGTGCCAGCAGTTTATCAGGGGCCTTTGAAAAACTGTTTTTT. The V and J genes are TRBV28 and TRBJ1-4; maybe TRBD1 (6 bases). V lost 1 base and J 7 bases, leaving 10 bases between the germline ends. The V gene's germline CDR1 is MDHEN and CDR2 SYDVKM. CDR3 size: 14 residues. Combining the CDR3 with reference TRBV28 and TRBJ1-4 gives the whole variable domain DVKVTQSSRYLVKRTGEKVFLECVQDMDHENMFWYRQDPGLGLRLIYFSYDVKMKEKGDIPEGYSVSREKKERFSLILESASTNQTSMYLCASSLSGAFEKLFFGSGTQLSVL.

The chain couples TRBV7-9 to TRBJ2-7; TRBD1 matches at 8 bases. This CDR3 spans 15 amino acids. V lost 4 bases and J lost 7; bases outside the gene matches: 12. Germline V lookup: CDR1 SEHNR, CDR2 FQNEAQ (reference sequence). The CDR3 is CASSSRDRGGFEQYF. CDR3 nucleotide sequence: TGTGCCAGCAGCTCCCGCGACAGGGGAGGTTTTGAGCAGTACTTC.

The chain combines TRBV5-1 with TRBJ2-6; D gene unclear. The V gene's germline CDR1 is SGHRS and CDR2 YFSETQ. Trimming stripped 4 bases from V and 2 bases from J, with 10 bases between. The CDR3 loop spans 15 amino acids. The CDR3: CASSPQFPGANVLTF. The CDR3 region has the DNA TGCGCCAGCAGCCCCCAGTTTCCTGGGGCCAACGTCCTGACTTTC.

This clone is a singleton in its sample. The same CDR3 is also encoded by other DNA sequences in this sample. The chain combines TRBV7-3 with TRBJ2-4; D perhaps matches TRBD1 (5 bases). V shed 0 bases and J shed 5 bases, with 11 bases lying between them. This CDR3 has 15 residues. The germline gives CDR1 SGHTA, CDR2 FQGTGA. CDR3 region: CASSLTADSQNIQYF. The DNA for the CDR3 is TGTGCCAGCAGCTTAACGGCCGACAGTCAAAACATTCAGTACTTC.

The gene calls are TRBV10-3 and TRBJ1-1; possibly TRBD1 for D (6 bases). CDR3 length: 13 residues. CDR1 is ENHRY, CDR2 SYGVKD, per germline. The V and J ends lost 6 bases and 6 bases respectively, with 14 bases between them. The CDR3, as DNA: TGTGCCATCAGGACACAGGGTTCGGCTGAAGCTTTCTTT. Its protein is CAIRTQGSAEAFF.

Remarks on this clone: One junction end disagrees with the germline gene, perhaps due to a read error. J is TRBJ1-4 and V is TRBV28; D is perhaps TRBD1 (5 bases). Germline assignment: CDR1 MDHEN and CDR2 SYDVKM. The length of the CDR3 is 14 residues. The CDR3: CASSLGGTNERLFF. The CDR3 coding sequence is TGTGCCAGCAGTCTGGGGGGAACTAATGAAAGACTGTTTTTT.

The rearrangement uses TRBV5-1 and TRBJ2-5, with 9 bases that match TRBD2. The trim removed 0 bases at V and 5 bases at J, leaving 8 bases unmatched. CDR3 length: 16 amino acids. CDR1 and CDR2 (germline): SGHRS, YFSETQ. The CDR3 reads CASSLDAGGPGETQYF. CDR3 bases: TGCGCCAGCAGCTTGGACGCGGGAGGGCCGGGGGAGACCCAGTACTTC.

The gene calls are TRBV5-1 and TRBJ1-2; D is perhaps TRBD1 (5 bases). Trimming took 2 bases from V and 7 from J, leaving 15 bases between them. Germline lookup yields CDR1 SGHRS and CDR2 YFSETQ. This CDR3 region has 14 residues. For the CDR3, the DNA is TGCGCCAGCAGCTTACAGGACCCTATGGCTGGCTACACCTTC. Translating it yields CASSLQDPMAGYTF.

The J gene is TRBJ2-1, the V gene TRBV18; 9 bases match TRBD2. Trimming cost V 2 bases and J 8 bases; bases outside gene matches: 7. The CDR3 spans 15 residues. Per germline, CDR1 KGHSH and CDR2 LQKENI. CDR3 sequence reads: CASSPRLAGSYEQFF. CDR3 nucleotide sequence: TGTGCCAGCTCACCAAGGCTAGCGGGAAGTTATGAGCAGTTCTTC. The full variable domain, completed using reference TRBV18 and TRBJ2-1, is NAGVMQNPRHLVRRRGQEARLRCSPMKGHSHVYWYRQLPEEGLKFMVYLQKENIIDESGMPKERFSAEFPKEGPSILRIQQVVRGDSAAYFCASSPRLAGSYEQFFGPGTRLTVL.

This clone is a singleton in its sample. V gene TRBV6-5 combines with J gene TRBJ1-5; 9 positions match TRBD1. This CDR3 comprises 15 residues. V gave up 5 bases and J gave up 2 bases; unmatched junction bases: 4. Germline CDR1 MNHEY, CDR2 SVGAGI. DNA of the CDR3: TGTGCCAGCAGTAAACAGGGGGCGGGCAATCAGCCCCAGCATTTT. This sequence encodes CASSKQGAGNQPQHF.